One and the same sample provided the 15 T cell receptor beta chains below, sequenced in a study of CD8 T cells in ankylosing spondylitis. MiXCR was run by TCRdb on the 5' RACE reads, yielding one entry per CDR3 protein. The sample shows about 310,000 distinct CDR3 sequences, less than 25% of them seen only once. Sequencing input: blood, either unsorted or a sorted T cell fraction (not recorded which). These TCRs come from a female donor with ankylosing spondylitis or in good health (not recorded which).

The chain uses TRBV20-1 and TRBJ2-1; possibly TRBD1 or TRBD2 for D (5 bases each). The CDR3 spans 17 residues. The V gene's germline CDR1 is DFQATT and CDR2 SNEGSKA (reference sequence). The V end was cut by 0 bases, the J end by 8 bases, with 23 bases between. The CDR3 spells CSARDRRPGPRRDEQFF. CDR3 bases: TGCAGTGCTAGAGATCGCAGGCCGGGACCGAGAAGGGATGAGCAGTTCTTC.

This chain joins TRBV29-1 and TRBJ1-2; the D is unclear. The V and J ends lost 0 bases and 3 bases respectively, with 11 bases between them. Germline V CDR1 and CDR2: SQVTM, ANQGSEA. This CDR3 contains 14 residues. Here the CDR3 reads CSVEDGVTDYGYTF. In DNA, the CDR3 is TGCAGCGTTGAAGATGGGGTTACGGACTATGGCTACACCTTC. The whole variable domain, remainder taken from reference TRBV29-1 and TRBJ1-2, is SAVISQKPSRDICQRGTSLTIQCQVDSQVTMMFWYRQQPGQSLTLIATANQGSEATYESGFVIDKFPISRPNLTFSTLTVSNMSPEDSSIYLCSVEDGVTDYGYTFGSGTRLTVV.

The chain links TRBV7-8 to TRBJ2-5; D uncertain. Per germline, CDR1 SGHVS and CDR2 FQNEAQ. V gave up 1 base and J gave up 2 bases, with 11 bases separating them. CDR3 size: 15 residues. The CDR3 sequence is CASSLVRQRQETQYF. CDR3 nucleotide sequence: TGTGCCAGCAGCTTAGTAAGGCAGAGACAAGAGACCCAGTACTTC.

V gene TRBV9 combines with J gene TRBJ2-7; 9 nucleotides match TRBD2. CDR1 SGDLS and CDR2 YYNGEE come from the germline V gene. The CDR3 is made up of 15 amino acids. Unmatched junction bases numbered 4, after V lost 0 bases and J lost 3 bases. CDR3 DNA sequence: TGTGCCAGCAGCGTAGATGTGACTAGCGGCTACGAGCAGTACTTC. Residues: CASSVDVTSGYEQYF.

This clonotype was seen at least ten times. The chain couples TRBV29-1 to TRBJ2-5; D may match TRBD1 or TRBD2 (5 bases each). CDR3 size: 12 residues. Per the germline V gene, CDR1 is SQVTM and CDR2 is ANQGSEA. Trimming took 4 bases from V and 4 from J, leaving 10 bases between them. CDR3 nucleotides: TGCAGCGTTGGAGGGGTGCGAGAGACCCAGTACTTC. Its protein is CSVGGVRETQYF.

V usage is TRBV12-3 or TRBV12-4 and J usage is TRBJ2-2; D remains ambiguous. The CDR3 loop spans 12 amino acids. Trimming cost V 2 bases and J 7 bases, with 5 bases left between them. The CDR3 sequence is CASSLMGGELFF. As DNA, the CDR3 is TGTGCCAGCAGTTTAATGGGCGGGGAGCTGTTTTTT.

This clonotype was seen only a few times. The CDR3 DNA reads TGTGCCACTCACCGCGGGGGAGCCGACGAGCAGTACTTC. Translation gives CATHRGGADEQYF. V usage is TRBV6-1 and J usage is TRBJ2-7; 7 positions match TRBD2. Germline CDR1 MNHNS, CDR2 SASEGT. The CDR3 loop spans 13 amino acids. Trimming removed 10 bases from V and 5 bases from J; junction bases left unmatched: 11.

This chain joins TRBV19 and TRBJ2-1; TRBD2 agrees at 11 bases. Unmatched junction bases numbered 2, after V lost 5 bases and J lost 8 bases. The CDR3 is 13 residues long. Germline values: CDR1 LNHDA, CDR2 SQIVND (reference sequence). CDR3 in amino acids: CASSLAGGDEQFF. The DNA of the CDR3 is TGTGCCAGTAGTTTAGCGGGGGGGGATGAGCAGTTCTTC.

This clonotype was counted ten times or more. The chain recombines TRBV6-5 with TRBJ2-7; D perhaps matches TRBD2 (5 bases). This CDR3 is 15 amino acids long. In germline, CDR1 is MNHEY, CDR2 SVGAGI. The V end was cut by 0 bases, the J end by 3 bases, with 12 bases between. The CDR3 nucleotides read TGTGCCAGCAGTTACTCCCCGGAGGCCGGCTACGAGCAGTACTTC. It yields the protein CASSYSPEAGYEQYF.

CDR3 region: CASSAVSGANVLTF. The CDR3 nucleotides read TGTGCCAGCAGTGCCGTCTCTGGGGCCAACGTCCTGACTTTC. The V gene is TRBV7-3, the J gene TRBJ2-6; no firm D call. There are 14 residues in the CDR3. CDR1 SGHTA and CDR2 FQGTGA come from the germline V gene. Trimming shortened V by 6 bases and J by 0 bases, and 6 bases separated the two germline ends.

This clonotype was seen a handful of times. V usage is TRBV7-2 and J usage is TRBJ2-1, with a possible D match to TRBD1 (6 bases). Germline loops: CDR1 SGHTA, CDR2 FQGNSA. The CDR3 contains 13 residues. Trimming removed 6 bases at V and 8 bases at J, with 14 bases between. CDR3 protein: CASSQNGQYEQFF. The CDR3 bases are TGTGCCAGCAGTCAGAACGGACAGTATGAGCAGTTCTTC. The complete variable domain, with remaining parts taken from reference TRBV7-2 and TRBJ2-1, reads GAGVSQSPSNKVTEKGKDVELRCDPISGHTALYWYRQSLGQGLEFLIYFQGNSAPDKSGLPSDRFSAERTGGSVSTLTIQRTQQEDSAVYLCASSQNGQYEQFFGPGTRLTVL.

The V call is TRBV5-1, the J call TRBJ1-1; a possible D gene is TRBD1 (6 bases). The CDR3 covers 15 residues. The germline gives CDR1 SGHRS, CDR2 YFSETQ. Trimming removed 2 bases at V and 10 bases at J, with 21 bases between. The CDR3 coding sequence is TGCGCCAGCAGCTTAACGAAGGGGGTCACAGAGGTAGCTTTCTTT. This sequence encodes CASSLTKGVTEVAFF. The variable domain in full, completed from reference TRBV5-1 and TRBJ1-1, reads KAGVTQTPRYLIKTRGQQVTLSCSPISGHRSVSWYQQTPGQGLQFLFEYFSETQRNKGNFPGRFSGRQFSNSRSEMNVSTLELGDSALYLCASSLTKGVTEVAFFGQGTRLTVV.

The V call is TRBV11-2, the J call TRBJ2-2, with D uncertain. The CDR3 runs 16 residues. The germline V gene has CDR1 SGHAT and CDR2 FQNNGV. V lost 3 bases to trimming and J lost 1 base, with 12 bases between them. The CDR3 nucleotides read TGTGCCAGCAGCTTTGCGCGTCAGGTGAACACCGGGGAGCTGTTTTTT. Amino acid sequence: CASSFARQVNTGELFF. The complete variable domain, with remaining parts taken from reference TRBV11-2 and TRBJ2-2, reads EAGVAQSPRYKIIEKRQSVAFWCNPISGHATLYWYQQILGQGPKLLIQFQNNGVVDDSQLPKDRFSAERLKGVDSTLKIQPAKLEDSAVYLCASSFARQVNTGELFFGEGSRLTVL.

This clonotype was seen a handful of times. The V and J genes are TRBV7-2 and TRBJ2-1; 8 nucleotides align to TRBD1. The CDR3 has 15 residues. J lost 7 bases, V lost 3 bases, and 8 bases had no gene match. Germline V gene data show CDR1 as SGHTA and CDR2 as FQGNSA. The CDR3 bases are TGTGCCAGCAGCTTGAGTCAGGGGGCGCGGAATGAGCAGTTCTTC. This gives the protein CASSLSQGARNEQFF. The complete variable domain, with remaining parts taken from reference TRBV7-2 and TRBJ2-1, reads GAGVSQSPSNKVTEKGKDVELRCDPISGHTALYWYRQSLGQGLEFLIYFQGNSAPDKSGLPSDRFSAERTGGSVSTLTIQRTQQEDSAVYLCASSLSQGARNEQFFGPGTRLTVL.

The gene calls are TRBV15 and TRBJ2-7; no reliable D call. V lost 0 bases, J lost 6 bases, and 15 bases lay in between. Germline V gene lookup returns CDR1 LNHNV and CDR2 YYDKDF (reference sequence). This CDR3 is built from 15 residues. This CDR3 reads CATSRDSGRTSEQYF. CDR3 nucleotide sequence: TGTGCCACCAGCAGAGATTCGGGCCGGACCTCCGAGCAGTACTTC.